There are a few counts of the clone carrying this T cell receptor beta chain. TCRdb analysed the 5' RACE reads with MiXCR anew, one entry per CDR3 protein. Of about 260,000 distinct CDR3 sequences listed, about an eighth are singletons. V lost 1 base and J 1 base, leaving 11 bases between the germline ends. Per the germline V gene, CDR1 is SGHTA and CDR2 is FQGNSA. The CDR3 runs to 15 residues. This specimen comes from a study of T cells after yellow fever vaccination. This specimen consisted of CD4+ T cells sorted from PBMCs, obtained 45 days after the yellow fever booster vaccination. The clonotype was recovered from a man aged 25-45 years who received the YFV17D yellow fever vaccine. This chain uses TRBV7-2 with TRBJ2-7; perhaps TRBD2 as D (5 bases). CDR3 sequence: CASSLGGSPSYEQYF. The CDR3 bases are TGTGCCAGCAGCTTAGGAGGGAGCCCGTCCTACGAGCAGTACTTC.